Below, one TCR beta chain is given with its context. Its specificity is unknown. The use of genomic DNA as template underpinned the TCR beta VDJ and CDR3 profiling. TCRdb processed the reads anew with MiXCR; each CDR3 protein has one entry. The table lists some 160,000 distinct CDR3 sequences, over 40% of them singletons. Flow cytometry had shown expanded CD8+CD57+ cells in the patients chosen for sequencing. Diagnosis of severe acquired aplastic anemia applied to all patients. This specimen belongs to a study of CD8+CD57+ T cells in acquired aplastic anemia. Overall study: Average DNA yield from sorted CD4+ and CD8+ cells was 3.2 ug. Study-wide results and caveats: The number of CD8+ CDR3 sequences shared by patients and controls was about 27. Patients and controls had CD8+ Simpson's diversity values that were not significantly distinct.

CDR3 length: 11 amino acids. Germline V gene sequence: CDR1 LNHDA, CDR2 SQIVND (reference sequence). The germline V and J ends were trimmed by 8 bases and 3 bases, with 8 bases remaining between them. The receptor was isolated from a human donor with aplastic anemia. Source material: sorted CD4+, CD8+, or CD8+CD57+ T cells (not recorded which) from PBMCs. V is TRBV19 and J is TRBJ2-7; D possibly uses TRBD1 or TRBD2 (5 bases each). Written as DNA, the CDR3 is TGTGCCAGTCAGGGACGCTACGAGCAGTACTTC. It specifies CASQGRYEQYF.